A single sample gave rise to the 24 T cell receptor beta chains below, sequenced in a study of glioma-infiltrating T cells after dendritic cell vaccination (dated by TCRdb to about 2016). The receptor library was made with the immunoSEQ multiplex PCR assay. TCRdb mirrors the immuneACCESS table, restricted to in-frame sequences. Some clones are absent from its copies; in checked studies, under half trace to an unresolved V gene, and the reason for the others is unknown. This sample lists tens of thousands of clones; over 75% were detected once. The top ten clones comprise approximately 2.3% of the sample. The material sequenced was blood, taken before dendritic cell vaccination. The source is a human donor with glioblastoma.

The CDR3 DNA is TGTGCCAGCAGTGAAGACAGGGGTAACTATGGCTACACCTTC. Its protein product is CASSEDRGNYGYTF. J is TRBJ1-2 and V is TRBV27; 8 bases agree with TRBD1. The CDR3 contains 14 residues. Unmatched junction bases numbered 3, after V lost 5 bases and J lost 1 base. Germline V CDR1 and CDR2: MNHEY, SMNVEV (reference sequence).

The chain joins TRBV11-2 to TRBJ1-3, with D uncertain. The germline gives CDR1 SGHAT, CDR2 FQNNGV. Trimming removed 0 bases from V and 4 bases from J, with 16 bases in between. CDR3 size: 17 residues. CDR3 protein: CASSLDSGPITGNTIYF. CDR3 bases: TGTGCCAGCAGCTTAGATTCTGGGCCGATCACCGGAAACACCATATATTTT. Full variable domain (remainder filled in from reference TRBV11-2 and TRBJ1-3): EAGVAQSPRYKIIEKRQSVAFWCNPISGHATLYWYQQILGQGPKLLIQFQNNGVVDDSQLPKDRFSAERLKGVDSTLKIQPAKLEDSAVYLCASSLDSGPITGNTIYFGEGSWLTVV.

This clone was counted a single time. J is TRBJ2-7 and V is TRBV6-5; 7 positions match TRBD1. Looked up from germline, CDR1 is MNHEY and CDR2 is SVGAGI. With V trimmed by 4 bases and J by 3 bases, 6 bases remained unmatched. The length of the CDR3 is 14 residues. This chain's CDR3 is CASSSRTGRYEQYF. The CDR3 region has the DNA TGTGCCAGCAGTTCGAGGACAGGACGCTACGAGCAGTACTTC.

The chain links TRBV5-8 to TRBJ2-3; D might be TRBD1 (6 bases). Germline CDR1 is SGHTS and CDR2 is YDEGEE. V gave up 6 bases and J gave up 7 bases, with 18 bases separating them. The CDR3 is 14 amino acids. CDR3: CASTAGATHNTQYF. The CDR3 DNA sequence: TGTGCCAGCACGGCAGGGGCCACCCATAATACGCAGTATTTT.

This clone occurred once. CDR3 loop: CASSTQDGSYEQYF. The CDR3 bases are TGTGCCAGCAGCACACAGGACGGCTCCTACGAGCAGTACTTC. The chain couples TRBV11-3 to TRBJ2-7; D possibly corresponds to TRBD1 (5 bases). CDR3 length: 14 residues. Trimming shortened V by 5 bases and J by 0 bases, and 11 bases separated the two germline ends. Germline values: CDR1 SGHNT, CDR2 YENEEA.

Here the CDR3 DNA reads TGTGCCAGCAGTTACAGGGGTAGCAATCAGCCCCAGCATTTT. It encodes CASSYRGSNQPQHF. The chain combines TRBV6-5 with TRBJ1-5, with D possibly matching TRBD1 (5 bases). Germline CDR1 is MNHEY and CDR2 is SVGAGI. This CDR3 has 14 amino acids. Trimming stripped 2 bases from V and 0 bases from J, with 5 bases between.

The chain carries TRBV10-3 and TRBJ1-5; D possibly corresponds to TRBD1 (5 bases). Germline V gene sequence: CDR1 ENHRY, CDR2 SYGVKD. CDR3 length: 17 amino acids. V gave up 0 bases and J gave up 0 bases, with 12 bases separating them. The DNA of the CDR3 is TGTGCCATCAGTGAGTCTAAGGGACTATATAGCAATCAGCCCCAGCATTTT. Residues: CAISESKGLYSNQPQHF.

A few counts support this clone. The chain links TRBV19 to TRBJ1-2; 8 bases fit TRBD1. This CDR3 region has 14 residues. Germline assignment: CDR1 LNHDA and CDR2 SQIVND (reference sequence). Losses at the gene ends were 4 bases for V and 6 bases for J; bases not matched to a gene: 7. CDR3: CASSRTGLTDGYTF. The CDR3 DNA follows: TGTGCCAGTAGTAGGACAGGGTTAACGGATGGCTACACCTTC.

The chain links TRBV27 to TRBJ1-4; TRBD1 might be the D (6 bases). CDR1 and CDR2 (germline): MNHEY, SMNVEV (reference sequence). The CDR3 runs to 14 residues. The germline V and J ends were trimmed by 9 bases and 8 bases, with 19 bases remaining between them. In DNA form, the CDR3 reads TGTGCCAGTACCCGGGCGGGGGCTGGGGAAAAACTGTTTTTT. Translating it yields CASTRAGAGEKLFF.

The V gene is TRBV27, the J gene TRBJ2-5; D possibly corresponds to TRBD1 (5 bases). Germline V gene data show CDR1 as MNHEY and CDR2 as SMNVEV (reference sequence). The CDR3 consists of 13 residues. The V and J ends lost 6 bases and 7 bases respectively, with 15 bases between them. The CDR3 loop reads CASRLSGSGTQYF. The CDR3 coding sequence is TGTGCCAGCAGACTTTCAGGGTCTGGGACCCAGTACTTC.

V is TRBV19 and J is TRBJ2-3, with 8 bases fitting TRBD1. Germline CDR1 LNHDA, CDR2 SQIVND (reference sequence). V shed 6 bases and J 3 bases; nucleotides not matched to a gene: 5. The CDR3 spans 14 residues. CDR3 in amino acids: CASREQGATDTQYF. The CDR3 bases are TGTGCCAGTAGGGAGCAGGGGGCAACAGATACGCAGTATTTT.

This rearrangement joins TRBV2 to TRBJ2-5; unclear D gene. Germline loops: CDR1 SNHLY, CDR2 FYNNEI. The CDR3 length is 13 residues. V was shortened by 7 bases and J by 4 bases, with 13 bases between the two germline ends. The CDR3 DNA follows: TGTGCCAGCACGCAAAATCACGGAGAGACCCAGTACTTC. This sequence encodes CASTQNHGETQYF.

The chain combines TRBV27 with TRBJ1-3; D gene unclear. V dropped 8 bases and J dropped 2 bases, with 10 bases sitting between them. Germline CDR1 and CDR2: MNHEY and SMNVEV (reference sequence). This CDR3 spans 13 amino acids. CDR3 protein: CASASRTGNTIYF. As DNA, the CDR3 is TGTGCCAGCGCTTCCAGAACTGGAAACACCATATATTTT.

The chain employs TRBV6-5 and TRBJ2-7; D is undetermined. Germline loops: CDR1 MNHEY, CDR2 SVGAGI. CDR3 length equals 16 residues. The V end lost 0 bases, the J end lost 5 bases, and 17 bases lay between the germline ends. CDR3 amino acids: CASSYSKERRWDEQYF. For the CDR3, the DNA is TGTGCCAGCAGTTACTCCAAGGAGCGAAGGTGGGACGAGCAGTACTTC.

The rearrangement joins TRBV21-1 to TRBJ2-7; the table's D call, TRBD2, has no DNA check behind it. TRBV21-1 is reported as a pseudogene. The CDR3 length is 16 residues. CDR3 DNA sequence: TGTGCCAGCAGCACAGCCCCGGGACTCCCATTCAAGAAGCAGTACGTC. Its protein product is CASSTAPGLPFKKQYV.

V gene TRBV5-1 combines with J gene TRBJ2-3, with D possibly being TRBD1 (6 bases). The CDR3 is 12 amino acids. With 2 bases removed from V and 8 bases from J, the gap between germline ends came to 9 bases. In germline, CDR1 is SGHRS, CDR2 YFSETQ. The CDR3 is CASSFGQRTQYF. The CDR3 DNA sequence: TGCGCCAGCAGCTTCGGACAGCGTACGCAGTATTTT.

The rearrangement joins TRBV25-1 to TRBJ1-1; D is ambiguous. The CDR3 runs to 14 residues. The V gene lost 4 bases and the J gene lost 3 bases, with 12 bases spanning the gap. Germline V gene sequence: CDR1 MGHDK, CDR2 SYGVNS. The CDR3 protein is CASSGMWGDTEAFF. The CDR3 DNA follows: TGTGCCAGCAGTGGAATGTGGGGAGACACTGAAGCTTTCTTT.

The gene calls are TRBV5-4 and TRBJ2-1; TRBD2 matches at 9 bases. The CDR3 is 15 amino acids. Germline V gene sequence: CDR1 SGHNT, CDR2 YYREEE (reference sequence). J gave up 1 base and V 4 bases, and 3 bases lay outside the gene matches. The chain's CDR3 is CASSLRGGSYNEQFF. Here the CDR3 DNA reads TGTGCCAGCAGCCTGCGGGGGGGGTCCTACAATGAGCAGTTCTTC.

As DNA, the CDR3 is TGCGCCAGCAGCTTGGCGGGGGAGTCAAAAAATGAGCAGTTCTTC. Translated, it gives CASSLAGESKNEQFF. The V and J genes are TRBV5-1 and TRBJ2-1, with D possibly matching TRBD2 (6 bases). The CDR3 sequence is 15 residues long. V shed 0 bases and J shed 7 bases, with 14 bases lying between them. The germline V gene encodes CDR1 SGHRS and CDR2 YFSETQ. Supplemented by reference TRBV5-1 and TRBJ2-1, the full variable domain reads KAGVTQTPRYLIKTRGQQVTLSCSPISGHRSVSWYQQTPGQGLQFLFEYFSETQRNKGNFPGRFSGRQFSNSRSEMNVSTLELGDSALYLCASSLAGESKNEQFFGPGTRLTVL.

This clone was picked up a small number of times. V and J are TRBV2 and TRBJ2-7; no reliable D call. Germline V gives CDR1 SNHLY, CDR2 FYNNEI. The CDR3 length is 13 residues. Trimming removed 6 bases at V and 2 bases at J, with 11 bases between. The CDR3 DNA follows: TGTGCCAGCAGCTTTCAGGCCACCTACGAGCAGTACGTC. Translation gives CASSFQATYEQYV.

This chain connects TRBV28 to TRBJ2-7; 13 positions agree with TRBD2. The CDR3 covers 16 residues. The V gene's germline CDR1 is MDHEN and CDR2 SYDVKM. The V segment lost 6 bases and the J segment 2 bases; nucleotides outside the gene matches: 7. In nucleotides, the CDR3 is TGTGCCAGCAGCTATTCCGGGACTAGCGGGGCCTACGAGCAGTACTTC. This gives the protein CASSYSGTSGAYEQYF.

The chain employs TRBV7-9 and TRBJ1-2, with D tentatively TRBD1 (5 bases). The CDR3 loop spans 14 amino acids. Per the germline V gene, CDR1 is SEHNR and CDR2 is FQNEAQ (reference sequence). Trimming pared 2 bases from V and 5 bases from J, leaving 12 bases between. The CDR3 DNA sequence: TGTGCCAGCAGCTTAAGCGGGGGACGATATGGCTACACCTTC. It encodes CASSLSGGRYGYTF.

The V gene is TRBV30, the J gene TRBJ1-3; no reliable D call. The CDR3 consists of 12 residues. V was pared by 6 bases and J by 7 bases, with 13 bases between. Per the germline V gene, CDR1 is GTSNPN and CDR2 is SVGIG (reference sequence). CDR3 coding DNA: TGTGCCTGTTTAACCCCGGGGAACACCATATATTTT. The encoded protein is CACLTPGNTIYF.

Here the CDR3 DNA reads TGTGCCAGCTCAGGGGAGGACGAAAAACTGTTTTTT. The encoded protein is CASSGEDEKLFF. V gene TRBV18 combines with J gene TRBJ1-4; no clear D gene. Germline CDR1 is KGHSH and CDR2 is LQKENI. The CDR3 length is 12 residues. V was pared by 5 bases and J by 8 bases, with 9 bases between.